This T cell receptor (beta chain) was sequenced for a study of vaccination and CD4 T cells after COVID-19. Treatment given: roughly 10-day PBMC culture with coronavirus spike peptide pools or control peptides (ViraFEST assay). CD4+ T cells that had been cultured provided DNA sequenced with the Oncomine TCR Beta short-read assay. TCRdb ran MiXCR on the PCR reads and lists one entry per CDR3 protein. This sample has 11,000 to 15,000 distinct CDR3 sequences; 45% to 55% occur once, and the top ten carry roughly a tenth. The ends were cut back, 3 bases at V and 3 bases at J, with 11 bases in the middle. The CDR3 extends over 15 amino acids. Germline V lookup: CDR1 SGHTA, CDR2 FQGNSA. As concerns this clonotype: Its specificity is unknown.

Sequences were obtained from CD4+ T cells from blood, cultured in vitro. This sequence was found in a human donor who had recovered from COVID-19. This chain uses TRBV7-2 with TRBJ1-4; tentatively, D is TRBD1 (5 bases). CDR3 coding DNA: TGTGCCAGCAGCTTTGGGATAGGGGCTAATGAAAAACTGTTTTTT. Protein sequence: CASSFGIGANEKLFF.